Detailed here is one T cell receptor beta chain. This entry belongs to a study of CXCR3-negative and CXCR3-positive naive CD8 T cells. Study overall: Each library held about 1.5 +/- 0.3 million TRB reads, 120 million to 150 million in total.

TRB cDNA libraries were made by UMI-labeled 5' RACE. TCRdb reprocessed the 5' RACE reads and keeps a single row for each CDR3 protein, giving no DNA. This listing includes 45,000 to 60,000 distinct CDR3 sequences. This clonotype was sampled from a human donor in good health. Some clones in this sample may be carry-over from other donors' samples. Sequenced input: naive CXCR3- CD8+ T cells from blood. Subset here: CD45RO-CCR7+CD27+CD95- naive CD8+ T cells lacking CXCR3 (TNR3-).

The CDR3 sequence: CASGGANVLTF. The V call is TRBV21-1, the J call TRBJ2-6. TRBV21-1 is designated a pseudogene. CDR3 length: 11 residues.